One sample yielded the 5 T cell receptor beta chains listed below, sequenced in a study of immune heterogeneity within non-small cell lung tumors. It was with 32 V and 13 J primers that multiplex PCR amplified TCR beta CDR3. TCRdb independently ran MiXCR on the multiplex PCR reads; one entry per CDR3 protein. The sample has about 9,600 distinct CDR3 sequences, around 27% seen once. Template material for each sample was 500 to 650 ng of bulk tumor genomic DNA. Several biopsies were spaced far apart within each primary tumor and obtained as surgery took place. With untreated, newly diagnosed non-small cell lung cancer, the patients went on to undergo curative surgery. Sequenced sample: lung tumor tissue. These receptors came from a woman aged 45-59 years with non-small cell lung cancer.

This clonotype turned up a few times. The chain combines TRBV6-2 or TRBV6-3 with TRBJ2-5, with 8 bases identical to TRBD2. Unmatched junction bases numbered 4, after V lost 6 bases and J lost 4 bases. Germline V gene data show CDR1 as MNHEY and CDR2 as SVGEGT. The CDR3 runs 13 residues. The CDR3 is CASSPSGGETQYF. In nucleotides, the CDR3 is TGTGCCAGCAGCCCAAGCGGGGGAGAGACCCAGTACTTC.

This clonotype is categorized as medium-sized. The CDR3 loop reads CASSYKTGYITDTQYF. CDR3 DNA sequence: TGTGCCAGCAGCTACAAGACAGGCTATATCACAGATACGCAGTATTTT. This chain links TRBV5-8 with TRBJ2-3, with a possible D match to TRBD1 (6 bases). The CDR3 extends over 16 amino acids. The germline V gene has CDR1 SGHTS and CDR2 YDEGEE. V lost 3 bases, J lost 2 bases, and 16 bases lay in between.

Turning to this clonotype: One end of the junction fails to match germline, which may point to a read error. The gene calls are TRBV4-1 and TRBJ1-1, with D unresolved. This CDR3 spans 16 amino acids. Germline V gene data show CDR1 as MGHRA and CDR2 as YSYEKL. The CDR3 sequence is CASIQGYPRRNTEAFF. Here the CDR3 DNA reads TGCGCCAGCATCCAAGGTTACCCCCGGCGGAACACTGAAGCTTTCTTT.

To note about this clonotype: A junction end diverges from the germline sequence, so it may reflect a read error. The CDR3 sequence: CASSPSIGYGQYF. In nucleotides, the CDR3 is TGTGCCAGCAGCCCCTCTATAGGGTACGGGCAGTACTTC. The chain is built from TRBV7-8 and TRBJ2-7; D is undetermined. This CDR3 region has 13 residues. The germline CDR1 and CDR2 sequences are SGHVS and FQNEAQ.

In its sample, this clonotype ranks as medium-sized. CDR3 coding DNA: TGTGCCAGCAGCTTAGAGGCGGGAACCCACGAGCAGTACTTC. Translation gives CASSLEAGTHEQYF. The chain joins TRBV11-2 to TRBJ2-7, with a tentative D call TRBD2 (6 bases). Germline V gene sequence: CDR1 SGHAT, CDR2 FQNNGV. CDR3 length equals 14 residues. V gave up 0 bases and J gave up 5 bases, with 11 bases separating them. Full variable domain (remainder filled in from reference TRBV11-2 and TRBJ2-7): EAGVAQSPRYKIIEKRQSVAFWCNPISGHATLYWYQQILGQGPKLLIQFQNNGVVDDSQLPKDRFSAERLKGVDSTLKIQPAKLEDSAVYLCASSLEAGTHEQYFGPGTRLTVT.